The clone carrying this T cell receptor beta chain was seen ten or more times. Antigen unknown. CDR1 is DFQATT and CDR2 is SNEGSKA in the germline V gene (reference sequence). J was trimmed by 4 bases and V by 2 bases; bases with no gene match: 1. The CDR3 has 14 residues. Unique molecular identifiers were incorporated when the TCRbeta library was constructed. Each CDR3 protein gets one entry after TCRdb re-called the PCR reads with MiXCR. The sample records 480,000 or so distinct CDR3 sequences, 10% to 13% being singletons. The sample comes from a study of T-cell reconstitution after alpha-beta-depleted transplantation in children. Study-wide results and limits: T-cell numbers and diversity, one year after transplant, stemmed largely from T cells that were newly produced.

The material was PBMCs, obtained before TCRalphabeta/CD19-depleted stem cell transplant. The receptor's source is a child aged 2-15 years with inherited bone marrow failure, due to receive a stem cell transplant. The chain uses TRBV20-1 and TRBJ2-5; 13 positions match TRBD2. The CDR3 DNA reads TGCAGTGCTAGACGGACTAGCGGGAGAGAGACCCAGTACTTC. It encodes CSARRTSGRETQYF.